The rows below give T cell receptor beta chains drawn from one sample of a study of blood T cells in healthy people across ages. TCRdb ran MiXCR on the 5' RACE reads and lists one entry per CDR3 protein. The top ten hold about 26% of the sample, which has 540,000 or so distinct CDR3 sequences, roughly 48% seen once. The sequencing input was blood. Receptor source: a man older than 75 in good health. Both conserved end residues are trimmed from each CDR3.

J	V	length	CDR3
TRBJ2-1	TRBV6-2/TRBV6-3	12	ASRQAGDHNEQF
TRBJ2-7	TRBV5-1	10	ASRAASYEQY
TRBJ2-3	TRBV7-9	14	ASSKGGGSSTDTQY
TRBJ2-5	TRBV3-1	12	ASSRRGEQETQY
TRBJ1-2	TRBV7-2	9	ASPGDSGYT
TRBJ2-3	TRBV15	13	ATSIRGTGEDTQY
-	TRBV20-1	12	SATEAGVWNIQY
TRBJ1-1	TRBV30	12	AWSPIFTRTEAF
TRBJ2-5	TRBV7-9	11	ASSWTSPETQY
TRBJ2-1	TRBV2	13	ASSEARLNYNEQF
TRBJ2-2	TRBV7-9	14	ASSLSPSGRTGELF
-	TRBV10-3	13	AISEDRSSYNEQY
TRBJ2-5	TRBV20-1	11	SAYVQGGETQY
TRBJ2-6	TRBV4-1	14	ASSTGHDSGANVLT
TRBJ2-1	TRBV5-1	13	ASSLGTGFDNEQF
TRBJ2-1	TRBV5-5	13	ASSGRGTGRNEQF
TRBJ2-7	TRBV9	13	ASSVGQGPPYEQY
TRBJ1-4	TRBV10-3	16	AISGRDRGGATNEKLF
TRBJ2-7	TRBV29-1	12	SVGARSIPYEQY
TRBJ2-3	TRBV6-1	10	ASFRRTDTQY
TRBJ2-3	TRBV7-9	10	ASSLEGDTQY
TRBJ2-5	TRBV29-1	10	SFLAGQETQY
TRBJ2-2	TRBV2	13	ATSRKREATGELF
TRBJ1-1	TRBV4-3	14	ASSQDVRGWVTEAF
TRBJ2-5	TRBV12-3/TRBV12-4	13	ASSPQAGAQETQY
TRBJ2-3	TRBV15	14	ATSGDSGLFTDTQY